This TCR beta chain is from a study of cytomegalovirus exposure and HLA in healthy donors. Points from the study as a whole: As a later analysis revealed, the rate of TCR association differed by HLA locus, with DRB1 most and HLA-C fewest. Accurate prediction of most subjects' HLA-A and HLA-B alleles from TCR beta sequences was reported. Immune exposure information comprised only CMV serostatus. Sequencing probably produced one cluster of sequence variants that were highly shared.

Primers included in the PCR were 60 Vbeta and 13 Jbeta primers. Here immunoSEQ multiplex PCR was the method, and the copy in TCRdb shows in-frame clones only, minus some. Its clone listing holds around 50,000 clones. Concerning this clone itself: Its antigen is as yet unknown.

The material sequenced was PBMCs. The TCR sequence derives from a woman aged 45-65 years in good health and CMV-seropositive.

CDR3 in DNA: TGTGCCAGCATGGATAGCGTGAACACCGGGGAGCTGTTTTTT. This sequence encodes CASMDSVNTGELFF. The V and J genes are TRBV2 and TRBJ2-2, with a tentative D call TRBD2 (5 bases). V lost 7 bases to trimming and J lost 1 base, with 10 bases between them. The CDR3 extends over 14 amino acids. Germline-derived CDR1 and CDR2 are SNHLY and FYNNEI.